The present TCR beta chain was sequenced within a study of radiotherapy plus CTLA-4 blockade in lung cancer (dated by TCRdb to 2016 to 2019). Regarding the research as a whole: Among the enrolled patients, roughly 17% had an objective response, and 31% reached disease control. Overall study results and their limits: After treatment with radiotherapy and ipilimumab, TCR clones that originated in tumors expanded in peripheral blood. Early dynamic changes in blood T cell clones, together with increased serum interferon-beta after radiation, were reported as the strongest predictors of response.

As to this clone: No antigen is known for it. No clone much larger than this one lies a single base away; base qualities are absent.

Focal radiation therapy combined with CTLA-4 blockade (ipilimumab) was tested in patients with chemo-refractory metastatic non-small-cell lung cancer. The germline V gene encodes CDR1 SGHVS and CDR2 FQNEAQ. From the cysteine up to the phenylalanine, the CDR3 has a length of 17 residues. The DNA shown is the 51-base CDR3, in frame from base 1. V lost 1 base and J lost 5 bases; the stretch between them is 19 bases long. The library was built by means of the immunoSEQ multiplex PCR assay. TCRdb mirrors the immuneACCESS table, restricted to in-frame sequences. Some clones are absent from its copies; in checked studies, under half trace to an unresolved V gene, and the reason for the others is unknown. The sample data list 85,000 to 120,000 clones, and around 85% of these were observed just once. The top ten hold under 3% of the sample.

The V and J genes are TRBV7-8 and TRBJ2-3; matching of 6 bases hints at TRBD2 as the D gene. The input for sequencing was peripheral blood, taken from a patient treated with radiotherapy plus ipilimumab. This clonotype was sampled from a human donor with non-small cell lung cancer that progressed on radiotherapy plus ipilimumab. Some clones in this sample may be carry-over from other donors' samples. CDR3 loop: CASSLVGRGVLVDTQYF. The bases read TGTGCCAGCAGCTTAGTTGGGCGCGGGGTACTTGTAGATACGCAGTATTTT.